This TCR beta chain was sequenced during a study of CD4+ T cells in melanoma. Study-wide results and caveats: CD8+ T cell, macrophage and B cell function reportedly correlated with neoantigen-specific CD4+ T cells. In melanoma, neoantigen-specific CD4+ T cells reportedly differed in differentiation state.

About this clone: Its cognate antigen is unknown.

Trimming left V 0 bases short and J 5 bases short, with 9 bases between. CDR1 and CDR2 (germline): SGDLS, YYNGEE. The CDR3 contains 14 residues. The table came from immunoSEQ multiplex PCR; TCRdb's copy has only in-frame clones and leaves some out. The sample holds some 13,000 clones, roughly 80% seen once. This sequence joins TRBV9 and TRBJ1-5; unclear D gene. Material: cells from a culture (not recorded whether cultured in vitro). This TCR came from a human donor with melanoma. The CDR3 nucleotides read TGTGCCAGCAGCGTAGGGTCAACATATCAGCCCCAGCATTTT. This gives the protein CASSVGSTYQPQHF.